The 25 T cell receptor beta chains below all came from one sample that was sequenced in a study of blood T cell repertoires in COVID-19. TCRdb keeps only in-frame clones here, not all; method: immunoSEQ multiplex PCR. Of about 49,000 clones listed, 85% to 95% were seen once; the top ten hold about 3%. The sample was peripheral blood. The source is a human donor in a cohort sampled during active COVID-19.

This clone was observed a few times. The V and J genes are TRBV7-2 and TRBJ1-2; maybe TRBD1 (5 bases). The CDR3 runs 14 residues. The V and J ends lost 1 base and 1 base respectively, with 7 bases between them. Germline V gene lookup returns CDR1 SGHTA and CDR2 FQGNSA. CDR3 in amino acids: CASSLVGVNYGYTF. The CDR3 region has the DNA TGTGCCAGCAGCTTAGTAGGGGTTAACTATGGCTACACCTTC. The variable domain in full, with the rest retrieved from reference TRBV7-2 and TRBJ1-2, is GAGVSQSPSNKVTEKGKDVELRCDPISGHTALYWYRQSLGQGLEFLIYFQGNSAPDKSGLPSDRFSAERTGGSVSTLTIQRTQQEDSAVYLCASSLVGVNYGYTFGSGTRLTVV.

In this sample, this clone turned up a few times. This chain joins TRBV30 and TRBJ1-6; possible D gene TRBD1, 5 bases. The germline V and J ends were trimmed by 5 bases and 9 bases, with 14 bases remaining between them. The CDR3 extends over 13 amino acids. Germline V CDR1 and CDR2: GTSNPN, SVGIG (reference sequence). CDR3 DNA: TGTGCCTGGCGAGAACCCGGGGGTTCACCCCTCCACTTT. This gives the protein CAWREPGGSPLHF.

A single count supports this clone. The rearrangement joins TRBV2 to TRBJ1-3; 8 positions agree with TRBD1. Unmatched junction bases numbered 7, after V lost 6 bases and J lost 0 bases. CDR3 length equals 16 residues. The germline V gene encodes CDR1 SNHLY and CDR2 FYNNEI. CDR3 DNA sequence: TGTGCCAGCAGCGAAAGGACAGGGAACTCTGGAAACACCATATATTTT. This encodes CASSERTGNSGNTIYF. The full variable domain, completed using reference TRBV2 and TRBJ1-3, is EPEVTQTPSHQVTQMGQEVILRCVPISNHLYFYWYRQILGQKVEFLVSFYNNEISEKSEIFDDQFSVERPDGSNFTLKIRSTKLEDSAMYFCASSERTGNSGNTIYFGEGSWLTVV.

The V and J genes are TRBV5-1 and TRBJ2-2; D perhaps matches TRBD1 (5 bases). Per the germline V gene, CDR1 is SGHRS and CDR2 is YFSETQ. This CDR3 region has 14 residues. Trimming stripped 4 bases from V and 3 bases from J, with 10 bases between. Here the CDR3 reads CASSPDSYTGELFF. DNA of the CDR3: TGCGCCAGCAGCCCAGACAGCTACACCGGGGAGCTGTTTTTT. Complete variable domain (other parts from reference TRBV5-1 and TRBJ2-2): KAGVTQTPRYLIKTRGQQVTLSCSPISGHRSVSWYQQTPGQGLQFLFEYFSETQRNKGNFPGRFSGRQFSNSRSEMNVSTLELGDSALYLCASSPDSYTGELFFGEGSRLTVL.

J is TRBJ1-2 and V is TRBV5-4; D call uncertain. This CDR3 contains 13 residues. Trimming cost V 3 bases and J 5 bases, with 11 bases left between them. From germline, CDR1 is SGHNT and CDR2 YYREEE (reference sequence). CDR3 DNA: TGTGCCAGCAGCTCCGGGTCAGAGTATGGCTACACCTTC. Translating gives CASSSGSEYGYTF.

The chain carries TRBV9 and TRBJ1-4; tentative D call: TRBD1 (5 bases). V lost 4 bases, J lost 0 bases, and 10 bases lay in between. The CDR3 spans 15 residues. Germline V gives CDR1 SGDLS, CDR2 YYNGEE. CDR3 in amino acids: CASSPGGATNEKLFF. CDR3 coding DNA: TGTGCCAGCAGCCCCGGGGGTGCAACTAATGAAAAACTGTTTTTT.

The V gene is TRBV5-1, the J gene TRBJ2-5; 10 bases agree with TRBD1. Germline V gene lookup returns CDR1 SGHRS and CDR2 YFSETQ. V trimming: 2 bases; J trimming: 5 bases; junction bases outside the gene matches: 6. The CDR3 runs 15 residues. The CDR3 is CASSFGDRGQETQYF. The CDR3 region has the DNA TGCGCCAGCAGCTTTGGGGACAGGGGACAGGAGACCCAGTACTTC.

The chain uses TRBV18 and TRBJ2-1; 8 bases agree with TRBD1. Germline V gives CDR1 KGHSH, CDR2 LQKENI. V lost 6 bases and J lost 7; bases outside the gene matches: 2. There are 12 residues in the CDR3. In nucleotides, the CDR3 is TGTGCCAGCTCGACAGGGGAAAATGAGCAGTTCTTC. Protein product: CASSTGENEQFF. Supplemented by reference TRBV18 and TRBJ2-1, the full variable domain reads NAGVMQNPRHLVRRRGQEARLRCSPMKGHSHVYWYRQLPEEGLKFMVYLQKENIIDESGMPKERFSAEFPKEGPSILRIQQVVRGDSAAYFCASSTGENEQFFGPGTRLTVL.

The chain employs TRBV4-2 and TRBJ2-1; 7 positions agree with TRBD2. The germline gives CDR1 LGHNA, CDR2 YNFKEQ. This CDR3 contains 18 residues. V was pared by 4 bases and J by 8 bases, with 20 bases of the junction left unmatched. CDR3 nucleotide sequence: TGTGCCAGCAGCCGAACGCATGGAGCGGGGAGCGCTTATTATGAGCAGTTCTTC. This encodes CASSRTHGAGSAYYEQFF.

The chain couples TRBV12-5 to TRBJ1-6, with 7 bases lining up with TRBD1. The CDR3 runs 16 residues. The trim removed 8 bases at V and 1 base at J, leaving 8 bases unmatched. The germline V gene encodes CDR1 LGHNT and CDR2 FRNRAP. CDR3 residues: CASQTGEGSYNSPLHF. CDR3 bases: TGTGCTAGTCAAACAGGGGAAGGATCCTATAATTCACCCCTCCACTTT.

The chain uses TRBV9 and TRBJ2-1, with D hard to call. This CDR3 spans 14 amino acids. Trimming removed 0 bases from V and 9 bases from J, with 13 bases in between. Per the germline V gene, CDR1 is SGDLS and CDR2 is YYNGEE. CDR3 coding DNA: TGTGCCAGCAGCGTAGGATCCCCCCGCGGTGAGCAGTTCTTC. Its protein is CASSVGSPRGEQFF.

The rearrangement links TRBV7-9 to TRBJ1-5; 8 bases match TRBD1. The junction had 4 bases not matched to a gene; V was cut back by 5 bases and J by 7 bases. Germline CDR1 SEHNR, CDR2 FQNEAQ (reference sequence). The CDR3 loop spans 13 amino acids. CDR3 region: CASSRDRGQPQHF. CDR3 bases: TGTGCCAGCAGCCGTGACAGGGGACAGCCCCAGCATTTT.

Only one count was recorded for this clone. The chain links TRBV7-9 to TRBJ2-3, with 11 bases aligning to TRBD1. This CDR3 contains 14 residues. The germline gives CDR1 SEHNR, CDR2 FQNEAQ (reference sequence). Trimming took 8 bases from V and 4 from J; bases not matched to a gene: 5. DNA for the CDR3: TGTGCCAGCGGACGGGGACAGGGGGCAGATACGCAGTATTTT. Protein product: CASGRGQGADTQYF.

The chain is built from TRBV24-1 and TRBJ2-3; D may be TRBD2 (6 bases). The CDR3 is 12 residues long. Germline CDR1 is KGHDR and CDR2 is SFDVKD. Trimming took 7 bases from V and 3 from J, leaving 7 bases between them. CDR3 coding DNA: TGTGCCACCAGCCGGGAGACAGATACGCAGTATTTT. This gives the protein CATSRETDTQYF.

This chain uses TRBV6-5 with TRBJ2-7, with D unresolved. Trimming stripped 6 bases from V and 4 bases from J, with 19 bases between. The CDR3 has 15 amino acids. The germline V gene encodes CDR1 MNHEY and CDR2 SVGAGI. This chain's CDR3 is CASRPYSFLRYEQYF. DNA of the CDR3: TGTGCCAGCAGACCTTACTCCTTTCTGAGATACGAGCAGTACTTC.

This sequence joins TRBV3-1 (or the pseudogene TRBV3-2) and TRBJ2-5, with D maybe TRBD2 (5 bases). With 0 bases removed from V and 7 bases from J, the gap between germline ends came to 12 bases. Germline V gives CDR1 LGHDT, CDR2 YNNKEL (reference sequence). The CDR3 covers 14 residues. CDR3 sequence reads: CASSQDRSAGTQYF. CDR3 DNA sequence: TGTGCCAGCAGCCAAGATCGGAGTGCGGGGACCCAGTACTTC.

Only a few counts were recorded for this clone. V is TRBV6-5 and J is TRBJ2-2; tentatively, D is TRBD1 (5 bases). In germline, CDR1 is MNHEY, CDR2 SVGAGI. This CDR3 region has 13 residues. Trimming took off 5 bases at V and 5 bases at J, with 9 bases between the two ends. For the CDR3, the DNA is TGTGCCAGCAGTCAACAGGAAACCGGGGAGCTGTTTTTT. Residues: CASSQQETGELFF.

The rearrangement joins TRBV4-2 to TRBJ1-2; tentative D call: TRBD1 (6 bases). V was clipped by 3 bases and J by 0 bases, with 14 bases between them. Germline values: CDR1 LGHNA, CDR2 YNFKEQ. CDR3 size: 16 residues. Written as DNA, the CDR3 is TGTGCCAGCAGCCAGGTTGGGACACAAGCTAACTATGGCTACACCTTC. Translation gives CASSQVGTQANYGYTF.

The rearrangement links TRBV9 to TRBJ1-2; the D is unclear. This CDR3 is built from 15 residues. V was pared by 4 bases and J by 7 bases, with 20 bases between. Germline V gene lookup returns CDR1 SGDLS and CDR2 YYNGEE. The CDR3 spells CASSLGDPRVGGYTF. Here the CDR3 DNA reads TGTGCCAGCAGCCTCGGCGACCCGAGGGTGGGTGGCTACACCTTC.

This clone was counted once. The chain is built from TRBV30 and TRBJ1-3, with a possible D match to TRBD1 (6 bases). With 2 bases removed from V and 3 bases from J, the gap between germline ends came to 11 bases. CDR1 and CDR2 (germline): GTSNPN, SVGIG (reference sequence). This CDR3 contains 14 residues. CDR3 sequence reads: CAWSSQGNGNTIYF. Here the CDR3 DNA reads TGTGCCTGGAGTTCCCAGGGGAATGGAAACACCATATATTTT. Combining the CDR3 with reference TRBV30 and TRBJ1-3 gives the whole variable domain SQTIHQWPATLVQPVGSPLSLECTVEGTSNPNLYWYRQAAGRGLQLLFYSVGIGQISSEVPQNLSASRPQDRQFILSSKKLLLSDSGFYLCAWSSQGNGNTIYFGEGSWLTVV.

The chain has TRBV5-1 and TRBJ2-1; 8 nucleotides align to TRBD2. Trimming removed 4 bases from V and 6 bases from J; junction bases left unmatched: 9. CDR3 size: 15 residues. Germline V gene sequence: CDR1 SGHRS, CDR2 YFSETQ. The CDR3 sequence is CASSTMMTSANEQFF. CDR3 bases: TGCGCCAGCAGCACAATGATGACTAGCGCCAATGAGCAGTTCTTC.

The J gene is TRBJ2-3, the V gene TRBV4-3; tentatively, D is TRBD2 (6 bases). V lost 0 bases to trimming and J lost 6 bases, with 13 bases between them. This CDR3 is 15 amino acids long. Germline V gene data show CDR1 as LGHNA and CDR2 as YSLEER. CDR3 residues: CASSQDPQAGDTQYF. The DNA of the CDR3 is TGCGCCAGCAGCCAAGACCCACAGGCGGGGGATACGCAGTATTTT.

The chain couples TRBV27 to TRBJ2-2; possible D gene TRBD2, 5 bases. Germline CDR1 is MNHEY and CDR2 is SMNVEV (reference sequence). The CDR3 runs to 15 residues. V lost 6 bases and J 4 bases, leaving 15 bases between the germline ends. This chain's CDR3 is CASRARAPLTGELFF. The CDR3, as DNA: TGTGCCAGCAGGGCGAGGGCCCCCCTCACCGGGGAGCTGTTTTTT.

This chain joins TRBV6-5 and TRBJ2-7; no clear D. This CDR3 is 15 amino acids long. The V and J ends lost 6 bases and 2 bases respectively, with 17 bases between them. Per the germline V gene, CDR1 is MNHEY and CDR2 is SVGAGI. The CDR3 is CASRPEPGSTYEQYV. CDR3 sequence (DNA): TGTGCCAGCAGGCCTGAACCCGGGTCAACCTACGAGCAGTACGTC.

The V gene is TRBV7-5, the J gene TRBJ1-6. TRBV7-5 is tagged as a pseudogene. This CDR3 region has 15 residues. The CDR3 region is CARSSPGRENSPLHF. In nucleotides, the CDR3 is TGTGCCAGAAGCTCCCCGGGACGGGAGAATTCACCCCTCCACTTT.